The rows below give T cell receptor beta chains drawn from one sample of a study of blood T cells in healthy people across ages. MiXCR, run by TCRdb on the 5' RACE reads, gives a single entry per CDR3 protein. The table shows hundreds of thousands of distinct CDR3 sequences, with more than 45% occurring only once. Sequenced material: blood. The receptors here all came from a woman older than 75 in good health. Both conserved end residues are trimmed from each CDR3. Fields, in order: V gene, clone size, J gene, CDR3 protein. A clone size is listed for some rows: how often the clone was seen (once, few, many), or a class if it is expanded.

v_call: TRBV20-1; clone_size: once; j_call: TRBJ1-2; cdr3_aa: SAPKGGIYGYT
v_call: TRBV3-1; clone_size: -; j_call: TRBJ1-1; cdr3_aa: ASSPQDRALNTEAF
v_call: TRBV2; clone_size: many; j_call: TRBJ2-3; cdr3_aa: ASTNTAYPPDTQY
v_call: TRBV7-2; clone_size: few; j_call: TRBJ2-5; cdr3_aa: ASSLLGRGRQETQY
v_call: TRBV12-3/TRBV12-4; clone_size: -; j_call: TRBJ2-1; cdr3_aa: ASNQAGAYNEQF
v_call: TRBV30; clone_size: -; j_call: TRBJ2-2; cdr3_aa: AWMERGGSGELF
v_call: TRBV28; clone_size: once; j_call: TRBJ1-2; cdr3_aa: ASSLGTRGYGYT
v_call: TRBV30; clone_size: -; j_call: TRBJ2-7; cdr3_aa: AWNPGGAYEQY
v_call: TRBV7-9; clone_size: few; j_call: TRBJ1-3; cdr3_aa: ASSFDNSGNTIY
v_call: TRBV4-2; clone_size: few; j_call: TRBJ1-1; cdr3_aa: ASSQDATRQGRATEAF
v_call: TRBV5-4; clone_size: few; j_call: TRBJ2-5; cdr3_aa: ASSVIGVQETQY
v_call: TRBV27; clone_size: -; j_call: TRBJ2-1; cdr3_aa: ASSFLGGAVYNEQF
v_call: TRBV20-1; clone_size: -; j_call: TRBJ1-1; cdr3_aa: NALGAGTEAF
v_call: TRBV24-1; clone_size: many; j_call: TRBJ2-3; cdr3_aa: ATSDLRSTDTQY
v_call: TRBV14; clone_size: few; j_call: TRBJ2-1; cdr3_aa: ASSQAETSGRYEQF